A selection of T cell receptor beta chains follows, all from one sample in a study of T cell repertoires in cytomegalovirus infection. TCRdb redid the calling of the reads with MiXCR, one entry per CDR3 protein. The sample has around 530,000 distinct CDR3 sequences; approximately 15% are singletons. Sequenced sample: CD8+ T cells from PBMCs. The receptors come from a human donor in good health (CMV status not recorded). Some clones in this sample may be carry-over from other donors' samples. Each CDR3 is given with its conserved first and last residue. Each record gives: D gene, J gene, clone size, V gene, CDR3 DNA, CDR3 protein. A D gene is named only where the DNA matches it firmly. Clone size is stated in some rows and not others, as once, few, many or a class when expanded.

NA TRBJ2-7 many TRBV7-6 TGTGCCAGCAGCTCCCACTTGTCCGAGCAGTACTTC CASSSHLSEQYF
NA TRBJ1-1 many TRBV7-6 TGTGCCAGCAGCAATAGTCGGGATTCTAAGACTGAAGCTTTCTTT CASSNSRDSKTEAFF
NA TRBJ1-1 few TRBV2 TGTGCCAGCAACGTTGAAGCTTTCTTT CASNVEAFF
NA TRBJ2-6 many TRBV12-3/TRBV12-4 TGTGCCAGCAGTCAAGAAGAGACCTCTGGGGCCAACGTCCTGACTTTC CASSQEETSGANVLTF
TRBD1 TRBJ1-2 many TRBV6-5 TGTGCCAGCAGTTACCTGGGGGTCGGGACAGGGGAAAACTATGGCTACACCTTC CASSYLGVGTGENYGYTF
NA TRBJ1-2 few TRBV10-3 TGTGCCATCAGTGAGGCCCACAGGGCACGATCGAATGGCTACACCTTC CAISEAHRARSNGYTF
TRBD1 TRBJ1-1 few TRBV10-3 TGTGCCATCAGTAGCCGGGACAGGGTGGACACTGAAGCTTTCTTT CAISSRDRVDTEAFF
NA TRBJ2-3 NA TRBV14 TGTGCCAGCAGCCACGACGATCTGTTCACAGATACGCAGTATTTT CASSHDDLFTDTQYF
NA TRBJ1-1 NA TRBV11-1 TGTGCCAGCAGCTTAGCGGAGGGGATCACTGAAGCTTTCTTT CASSLAEGITEAFF
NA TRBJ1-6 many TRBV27 TGTGCCAGCAGTCCAGGGATGCCTCATTCACCCCTCCACTTT CASSPGMPHSPLHF
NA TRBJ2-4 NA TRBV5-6 TGTGCCAGCAGCGAAAACAGGGCGGCCAAAAACATTCAGTACTTC CASSENRAAKNIQYF
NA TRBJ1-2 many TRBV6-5 TGTGCCAGCAGTTACATGTTAACGGCTAACTATGGCTACACCTTC CASSYMLTANYGYTF
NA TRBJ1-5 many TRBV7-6 TGTGCCAGCAGCTTAGCGTGGGGGGCGAATCAGCCCCAGCATTTT CASSLAWGANQPQHF
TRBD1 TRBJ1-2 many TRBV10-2 TGCGCCAGCAGTGAGTCCAGAACCGGGACAGGGGGCGGCTATGGCTACACCTTC CASSESRTGTGGGYGYTF
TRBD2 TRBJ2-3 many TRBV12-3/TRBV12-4 TGTGCCAGCAGCCGGACTAGGTCGAGGGAAAATACGCAGTATTTT CASSRTRSRENTQYF
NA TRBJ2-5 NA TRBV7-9 TGTGCCAGCAGCTTAAGGTCGTTAGTCGAAGAGACCCAGTACTTC CASSLRSLVEETQYF
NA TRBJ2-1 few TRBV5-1 TGCGCCAGCAGCTTGGTTGGTACAGAGAGGTTCTTC CASSLVGTERFF
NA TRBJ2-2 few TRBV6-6 TGTGCCAGCAGTTACTCGTATGAAGGGACCGGGGAGCTGTTTTTT CASSYSYEGTGELFF
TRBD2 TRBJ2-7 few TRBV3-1 TGTGCCAGCAGCCAAGACCGGGACTATTTCCCTAACGAGCAGTACTTC CASSQDRDYFPNEQYF
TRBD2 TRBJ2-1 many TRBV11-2 TGTGCCAGCAGCTTAGAACTAGCGTACAATGAGCAGTTCTTC CASSLELAYNEQFF
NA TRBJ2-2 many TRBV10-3 TGTGCCATCAGCCAGGATATCGGGGAGCTGTTTTTT CAISQDIGELFF
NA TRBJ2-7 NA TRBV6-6 TGTGCCAGCAGTTACAGGACGGAGTCCTACGAGCAGTACTTC CASSYRTESYEQYF
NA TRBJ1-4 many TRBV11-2 TGTGCCAGCAGCTTAGAAGGAGGTGGAGAAAAACTGTTTTTT CASSLEGGGEKLFF
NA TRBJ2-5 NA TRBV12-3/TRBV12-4 TGTGCCAGCAGTTTCAGTGCAGGGAGGAAGACCCAGTACTTC CASSFSAGRKTQYF
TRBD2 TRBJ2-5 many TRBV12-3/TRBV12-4 TGTGCCAGCAGTCCCGGACTAGCGGACCGCCAAGAGACCCAGTACTTC CASSPGLADRQETQYF